The sequence of this TCR beta chain was determined in a study of regulatory T cells in long-lasting Graves disease (dated by TCRdb to about 2021). Study-wide context: Patients with newly diagnosed Graves' disease had been on antithyroid drugs for under 3 months. Persistent Graves' disease patients were compared with newly diagnosed Graves' disease patients by peripheral blood TCR sequencing and RNA sequencing. The study was conducted in China and was registered as a clinical trial. A total of 35 or so samples underwent TCR sequencing: around 13 from persistent and roughly 20 from newly diagnosed Graves' disease patients.

Explained via the paper, the time point label denotes: newly diagnosed GD, antithyroid drugs for less than 3 months. For both TCR sequencing and RNA sequencing, RNA was extracted from PBMCs in TRIzol. The diagnosis of Graves' disease was made according to American Thyroid Association guidelines. Patients for the study were recruited at an endocrinology department in Xi'an, China. Each patient gave about 10 milliliters of peripheral blood, collected in an EDTA anticoagulant tube. Ficoll Paque Plus density gradient separation was used to isolate PBMCs, and no further T cell sorting was performed. An Agilent 2100 Bioanalyzer and agarose gel were used to check RNA quality, while a NanoDrop 2000 measured RNA concentration. Libraries were prepared through multiplex PCR. Sequencing was performed on an Illumina HiSeq 4000. To build TCR beta libraries, CDR3 regions were amplified by Arm-PCR using iRepertoire HTBI primers. Before sequencing, the PCR products went through gel purification. Per the source publication's procedure: A total of 62 TRBV and some 13 TRBJ segments were identified across samples and were used for gene usage analysis of CDR3 amino acid clonotypes. Filtered high-quality paired reads were merged into contigs using COPE and FqMerger. BLAST was used to align contigs to the IMGT TRBV, TRBD and TRBJ reference genes, and CDR3 was defined following IMGT. Any clonotype with a frequency above 0.1% was classified as a highly expanded clone. Shannon entropy served as the measure of repertoire diversity, while the Gini coefficient captured V-J evenness. A clonotype found in more than one individual was treated as public. TCRdb trimmed public reads at Q25 via fastp, called clones via MiXCR and kept in-frame beta chains. Under each unique CDR3 protein, matching rows form one entry showing the most common genes and DNA. None of the V and J calls come from the authors' own analysis; TCRdb made them. The sample records 200,000 to 250,000 distinct CDR3 sequences, 15% to 20% of which are singletons. Jointly, the top ten make up over 20% of the sample.

About this clonotype: There is no known antigen for this receptor. The missing conserved phenylalanine or tryptophan at the end of this CDR3 makes a read error likely.

The investigation overall reported the following: Persistent Graves' disease patients showed lower TCR Shannon entropy and fewer highly expanded clones than newly diagnosed patients, suggesting clonal expansion. More public clonotypes were shared among persistent patients (roughly 2,900) than among newly diagnosed patients (approximately 930). Sequencing and analysis were restricted to the TCR beta chain. The small sample size was acknowledged by the authors as a limitation that may reduce accuracy. Only peripheral blood was studied, because thyroid tissue, the primary lesion, was inaccessible.

This TCR came from a female donor with Graves disease. Source: peripheral blood mononuclear cells (PBMCs), taken at new diagnosis, from a patient treated with antithyroid drugs.

The base sequence is TGTGCCAGCAGCTCGACAGGGCGTATCGGCACTGAAGCTTTCCCT. The translation is CASSSTGRIGTEAFP. This chain is built from TRBV27 and TRBJ1-1; TRBD1 aligns with 7 central bases. Relative to germline, V is missing 6 bases and J is missing 4 bases, with 11 bases of the junction outside any gene match. The CDR3 is 15 amino acids in total, end residues counted. The kept DNA is CDR3 alone, 45 bases in frame from the first base. CDR1 and CDR2 are drawn from the germline V gene (reference sequence): MNHEY, SMNVEV.